This passage covers 22 T cell receptor beta chains from one sample sequenced in a study of cytomegalovirus exposure and HLA in healthy donors. A multiplex PCR was run with 60 Vbeta primers and 13 Jbeta primers. The assay was immunoSEQ multiplex PCR, and TCRdb's table has in-frame clones only and misses some. This sample yields 110,000 or so clones, of which 80% are seen a single time; approximately 7.2% belongs to the top ten. Sequencing was done on a sample of PBMCs. Receptors originate from a young man in good health and CMV-seropositive.

This clone appeared a single time. This rearrangement joins TRBV2 to TRBJ2-5; D is possibly TRBD1 (5 bases). Germline values: CDR1 SNHLY, CDR2 FYNNEI. The CDR3 is made up of 13 amino acids. V was pared by 7 bases and J by 2 bases, with 11 bases between. CDR3 amino acids: CASIPRAQETQYF. For the CDR3, the DNA is TGTGCCAGCATACCCAGGGCTCAAGAGACCCAGTACTTC.

The rearrangement uses TRBV29-1 and TRBJ1-1, with D perhaps matching TRBD1 (5 bases). The CDR3 is made up of 15 amino acids. Trimming left V 0 bases short and J 10 bases short, with 21 bases between. The germline V gene encodes CDR1 SQVTM and CDR2 ANQGSEA. The CDR3 coding sequence is TGCAGCGTTGAAGATCGGGGGACCTACTCTGAGGCAGCTTTCTTT. It is translated as CSVEDRGTYSEAAFF.

V usage is TRBV5-1 and J usage is TRBJ1-6, with a possible D match to TRBD1 (5 bases). V lost 4 bases and J lost 5, with 13 bases in between. CDR1 SGHRS and CDR2 YFSETQ come from the germline V gene. The CDR3 loop spans 15 amino acids. The CDR3 protein is CASSPDPGDNSPLHF. For the CDR3, the DNA is TGCGCCAGCAGCCCGGACCCGGGGGATAATTCACCCCTCCACTTT.

The chain combines TRBV10-3 with TRBJ2-3; weak D call: TRBD1 (5 bases). Between the trimmed V and J ends, which lost 4 bases and 0 bases, there was a span of 11 bases. The CDR3 extends over 15 amino acids. Germline assignment: CDR1 ENHRY and CDR2 SYGVKD. The CDR3 loop reads CAISVQGSSTDTQYF. DNA of the CDR3: TGTGCCATCAGTGTTCAGGGATCTAGCACAGATACGCAGTATTTT.

The J gene is TRBJ1-5, the V gene TRBV10-2; the D is unclear. The CDR3 consists of 15 residues. Germline V gene data show CDR1 as WSHSY and CDR2 as SAAADI. Trimming pared 2 bases from V and 7 bases from J, leaving 15 bases between. The DNA for the CDR3 is TGCGCCAGCAGTGAGAGGCGGACTCTCCGGCAGCCCCAGCATTTT. It codes for CASSERRTLRQPQHF.

J is TRBJ2-2 and V is TRBV27; TRBD2 aligns across 7 bases. The CDR3 has 16 residues. V lost 3 bases, J lost 5 bases, and 9 bases stayed unmatched. Germline CDR1 is MNHEY and CDR2 is SMNVEV (reference sequence). The CDR3: CASSFSSSGGTGELFF. Here the CDR3 DNA reads TGTGCCAGCAGTTTCTCTTCCTCGGGGGGAACCGGGGAGCTGTTTTTT.

In its sample, this clone was seen a few times. The chain combines TRBV5-8 with TRBJ2-7, with D possibly TRBD1 on 6 matching bases. The CDR3 loop spans 16 amino acids. With 0 bases removed from V and 5 bases from J, the gap between germline ends came to 18 bases. CDR1 is SGHTS, CDR2 YDEGEE, per germline. CDR3 DNA sequence: TGTGCCAGCAGCTTGGGGGGGCCTACAAGAAATAACGAGCAGTACTTC. It translates to CASSLGGPTRNNEQYF.

The rearrangement links TRBV7-5 to TRBJ2-7; the DNA was not compared with TRBD1, the D call given in the table. TRBV7-5 constitutes a pseudogene. The CDR3 has 15 amino acids. This CDR3 reads CVRSSRGLSSYEQYF. The CDR3, as DNA: TGTGTCAGAAGCAGCAGGGGGCTTTCCTCCTACGAGCAGTACTTC.

The rearrangement joins TRBV7-9 to TRBJ1-1, with TRBD1 as a possible D gene (5 bases). This CDR3 has 14 residues. CDR1 and CDR2 (germline): SEHNR, FQNEAQ (reference sequence). V was shortened by 5 bases and J by 0 bases, with 10 bases between the two germline ends. The CDR3 DNA reads as TGTGCCAGCAGCCAGACAGAGTTGAACACTGAAGCTTTCTTT. Translating gives CASSQTELNTEAFF.

This clone came up a few times. The gene calls are TRBV7-9 and TRBJ2-7, with D possibly being TRBD2 (6 bases). Germline lookup yields CDR1 SEHNR and CDR2 FQNEAQ (reference sequence). The CDR3 totals 16 residues. V gave up 1 base and J gave up 1 base, with 14 bases separating them. DNA for the CDR3: TGTGCCAGCAGCTTAGGGGGGGTGACACAGTCCTACGAGCAGTACTTC. It is translated as CASSLGGVTQSYEQYF.

This clone showed up just a few times. One end of the junction varies from germline; a read error may be responsible. The chain carries TRBV19 and TRBJ1-1; D remains ambiguous. Germline CDR1 LNHDA, CDR2 SQIVND (reference sequence). The CDR3 is made up of 11 amino acids. The CDR3 DNA reads as TGTGCCAGTAGCATCTCTTGGGAGACACACTTT. Translating it yields CASSISWETHF. The entire variable domain, with the rest obtained from reference TRBV19 and TRBJ1-1, is as follows: DGGITQSPKYLFRKEGQNVTLSCEQNLNHDAMYWYRQDPGQGLRLIYYSQIVNDFQKGDIAEGYSVSREKKESFPLTVTSAQKNPTAFYLCASSISWETHFGQGTRLTVV.

This rearrangement joins TRBV27 to TRBJ2-1, with D uncertain. Germline CDR1 is MNHEY and CDR2 is SMNVEV (reference sequence). This CDR3 comprises 14 residues. Deletions cut 3 bases from V and 1 base from J, with 7 bases between. The DNA for the CDR3 is TGTGCCAGCAGTTTTACTTCATCCTACAATGAGCAGTTCTTC. Amino acids: CASSFTSSYNEQFF.

The chain combines TRBV7-2 with TRBJ1-4; 10 bases are a match to TRBD1. This CDR3 is built from 15 residues. With V trimmed by 4 bases and J by 7 bases, 6 bases remained unmatched. Germline V CDR1 and CDR2: SGHTA, FQGNSA. The CDR3 DNA sequence: TGTGCCAGCAGCTCAACGACAGGGGGCGTTGAAAAACTGTTTTTT. Its translation: CASSSTTGGVEKLFF.

V usage is TRBV27 and J usage is TRBJ2-7; 8 positions agree with TRBD1. The germline gives CDR1 MNHEY, CDR2 SMNVEV (reference sequence). V shed 5 bases, J shed 2 bases, and the junction held 8 bases outside the gene matches. This CDR3 comprises 15 residues. CDR3 sequence reads: CASSLAGGLAYEQYF. The CDR3 DNA sequence: TGTGCCAGCAGTCTAGCAGGGGGCTTGGCCTACGAGCAGTACTTC.

This rearrangement joins TRBV28 to TRBJ1-4; 7 bases align to TRBD1. V lost 5 bases to trimming and J lost 8 bases; unmatched junction nucleotides: 17. Germline CDR1 MDHEN, CDR2 SYDVKM. The CDR3 sequence is 17 residues long. CDR3 region: CASSPWTGSPLREKLFF. The CDR3 bases are TGTGCCAGCAGTCCCTGGACAGGTAGTCCCTTGAGGGAAAAACTGTTTTTT.

The chain combines TRBV19 with TRBJ1-2; a weak D match, TRBD1 (6 bases). The CDR3 has 13 amino acids. Trimming took off 7 bases at V and 4 bases at J, with 13 bases between the two ends. The germline V gene has CDR1 LNHDA and CDR2 SQIVND (reference sequence). DNA for the CDR3: TGTGCCAGTACCCAGAGGGGGACCTATGGCTACACCTTC. This gives the protein CASTQRGTYGYTF.

This clone turned up a few times. The chain carries TRBV2 and TRBJ1-1; D is undetermined. V lost 8 bases and J 7 bases, leaving 17 bases between the germline ends. The germline CDR1 and CDR2 sequences are SNHLY and FYNNEI. The CDR3 contains 13 residues. This CDR3 reads CASLQAVRDEAFF. The CDR3 DNA reads as TGTGCCAGCCTCCAGGCCGTGCGGGATGAAGCTTTCTTT.

Turning to this clone: A read error may account for a junction end that differs from germline. This chain joins TRBV4-1 and TRBJ2-7; 7 bases are a match to TRBD1. CDR3 size: 13 residues. CDR1 is MGHRA and CDR2 is YSYEKL in the germline V gene. Here the CDR3 DNA reads TGCGCCAGCAGCCGGGGACAGTCCTCCGAGCAGTACTTC. Its protein is CASSRGQSSEQYF.

The V gene is TRBV10-2, the J gene TRBJ2-7; the D gene is possibly TRBD1 (5 bases). V lost 3 bases, J lost 4 bases, and 7 bases lay in between. The CDR3 is made up of 12 amino acids. Germline CDR1 WSHSY, CDR2 SAAADI. The DNA for the CDR3 is TGCGCCAGCAGTGACAGGGTGTACGAGCAGTACTTC. This gives the protein CASSDRVYEQYF.

The chain combines TRBV2 with TRBJ2-1, with 8 positions matching TRBD2. V lost 4 bases and J lost 3; bases outside the gene matches: 5. The CDR3 totals 15 residues. Germline assignment: CDR1 SNHLY and CDR2 FYNNEI. The CDR3 sequence is CASSGTGGLYNEQFF. CDR3 sequence (DNA): TGTGCCAGCAGTGGTACGGGGGGGCTCTACAATGAGCAGTTCTTC.

The genes are TRBV15 and TRBJ1-1; D unresolved. This CDR3 has 14 amino acids. V was shortened by 4 bases and J by 3 bases, with 12 bases between the two germline ends. CDR1 and CDR2 (germline): LNHNV, YYDKDF (reference sequence). CDR3 residues: CATSTPRSYTEAFF. The CDR3 DNA reads as TGTGCCACCAGCACGCCCAGATCCTACACTGAAGCTTTCTTT.

V is TRBV5-1 and J is TRBJ2-5, with D tentatively TRBD2 (6 bases). Germline V gene sequence: CDR1 SGHRS, CDR2 YFSETQ. The CDR3 has 16 residues. V was trimmed by 1 base and J by 5 bases, leaving 18 bases between them. The CDR3 loop is CASSLFGLRGGETQYF. The CDR3 DNA is TGCGCCAGCAGCTTGTTTGGACTACGGGGTGGGGAGACCCAGTACTTC.